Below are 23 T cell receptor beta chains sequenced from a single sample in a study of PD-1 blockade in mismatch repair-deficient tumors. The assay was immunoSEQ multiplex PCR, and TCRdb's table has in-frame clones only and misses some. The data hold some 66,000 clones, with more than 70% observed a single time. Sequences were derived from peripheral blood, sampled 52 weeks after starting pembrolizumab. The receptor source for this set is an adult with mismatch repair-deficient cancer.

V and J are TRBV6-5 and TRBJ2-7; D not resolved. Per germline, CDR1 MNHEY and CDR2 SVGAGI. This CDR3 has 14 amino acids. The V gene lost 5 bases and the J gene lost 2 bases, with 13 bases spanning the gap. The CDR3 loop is CASSPNIGTYEQYF. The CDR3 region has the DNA TGTGCCAGCAGTCCGAATATAGGGACCTACGAGCAGTACTTC.

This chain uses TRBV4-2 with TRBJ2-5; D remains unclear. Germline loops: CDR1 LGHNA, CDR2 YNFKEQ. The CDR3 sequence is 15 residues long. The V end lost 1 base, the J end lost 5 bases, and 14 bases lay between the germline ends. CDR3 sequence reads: CASSQGSKASETQYF. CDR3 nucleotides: TGTGCCAGCAGCCAAGGGAGCAAAGCCAGTGAGACCCAGTACTTC.

The CDR3 sequence is CASSPPRQQDTQYF. Written as DNA, the CDR3 is TGTGCCAGCAGCCCACCGAGACAGCAAGATACGCAGTATTTT. The rearrangement joins TRBV7-2 to TRBJ2-3; possibly TRBD1 for D (5 bases). V gave up 5 bases and J gave up 5 bases, with 14 bases separating them. CDR3 length: 14 residues. The germline CDR1 and CDR2 sequences are SGHTA and FQGNSA.

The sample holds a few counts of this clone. CDR3 region: CASSPRTGGHQPQHF. The DNA for the CDR3 is TGTGCCAGCAGTCCGCGGACAGGGGGCCATCAGCCCCAGCATTTT. The chain carries TRBV28 and TRBJ1-5; 11 bases match TRBD1. V lost 5 bases to trimming and J lost 5 bases; unmatched junction nucleotides: 5. CDR3 length: 15 amino acids. Germline V gene sequence: CDR1 MDHEN, CDR2 SYDVKM.

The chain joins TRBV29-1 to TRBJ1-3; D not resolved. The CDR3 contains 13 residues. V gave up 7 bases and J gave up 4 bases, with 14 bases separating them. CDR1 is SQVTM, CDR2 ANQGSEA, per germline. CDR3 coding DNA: TGCAGCGCTGGCGGGGAGGCGGGAAACACCATATATTTT. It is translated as CSAGGEAGNTIYF.

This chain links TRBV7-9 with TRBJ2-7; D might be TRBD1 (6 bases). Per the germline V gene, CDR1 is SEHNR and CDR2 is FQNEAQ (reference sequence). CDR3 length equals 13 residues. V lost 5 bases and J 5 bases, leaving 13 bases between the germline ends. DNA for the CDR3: TGTGCCAGCAGCCCCCAAAACAGGGACGAGCAGTACTTC. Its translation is CASSPQNRDEQYF.

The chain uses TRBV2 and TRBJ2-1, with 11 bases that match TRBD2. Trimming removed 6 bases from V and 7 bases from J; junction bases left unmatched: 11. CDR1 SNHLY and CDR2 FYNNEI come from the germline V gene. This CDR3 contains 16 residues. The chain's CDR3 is CASSTSGRTRPNEQFF. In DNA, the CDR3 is TGTGCCAGCAGCACTAGCGGGAGAACTCGACCAAATGAGCAGTTCTTC. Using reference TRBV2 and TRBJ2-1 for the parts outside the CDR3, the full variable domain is EPEVTQTPSHQVTQMGQEVILRCVPISNHLYFYWYRQILGQKVEFLVSFYNNEISEKSEIFDDQFSVERPDGSNFTLKIRSTKLEDSAMYFCASSTSGRTRPNEQFFGPGTRLTVL.

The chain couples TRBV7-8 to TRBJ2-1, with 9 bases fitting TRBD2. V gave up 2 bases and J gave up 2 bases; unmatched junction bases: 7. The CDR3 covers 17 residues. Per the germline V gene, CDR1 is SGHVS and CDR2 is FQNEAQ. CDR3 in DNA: TGTGCCAGCAGCTTAAAAAGGAGCGGGAGGACCTACAATGAGCAGTTCTTC. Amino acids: CASSLKRSGRTYNEQFF.

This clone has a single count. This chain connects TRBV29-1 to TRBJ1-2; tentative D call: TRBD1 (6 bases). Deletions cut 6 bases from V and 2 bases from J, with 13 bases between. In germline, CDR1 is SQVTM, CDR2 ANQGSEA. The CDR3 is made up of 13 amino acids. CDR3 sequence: CSVRTRGNYGYTF. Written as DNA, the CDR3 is TGCAGCGTAAGGACCAGGGGCAACTATGGCTACACCTTC.

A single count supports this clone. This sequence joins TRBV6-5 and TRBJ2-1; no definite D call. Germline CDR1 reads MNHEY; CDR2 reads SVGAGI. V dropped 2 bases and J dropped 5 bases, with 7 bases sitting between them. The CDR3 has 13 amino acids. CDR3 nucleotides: TGTGCCAGCAGTTACAACGTCGACAATGAGCAGTTCTTC. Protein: CASSYNVDNEQFF.

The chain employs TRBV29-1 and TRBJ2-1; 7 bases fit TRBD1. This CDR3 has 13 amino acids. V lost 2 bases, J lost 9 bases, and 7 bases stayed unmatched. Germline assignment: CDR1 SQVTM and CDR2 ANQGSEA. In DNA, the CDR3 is TGCAGCGTTGAAAACAGGGGTTACGGTGAGCAGTTCTTC. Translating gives CSVENRGYGEQFF.

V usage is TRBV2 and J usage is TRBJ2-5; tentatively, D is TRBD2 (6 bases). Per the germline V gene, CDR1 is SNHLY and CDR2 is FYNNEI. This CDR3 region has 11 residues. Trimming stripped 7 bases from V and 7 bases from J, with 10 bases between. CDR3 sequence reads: CASKAEGTQYF. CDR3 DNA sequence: TGTGCCAGCAAGGCGGAGGGGACCCAGTACTTC.

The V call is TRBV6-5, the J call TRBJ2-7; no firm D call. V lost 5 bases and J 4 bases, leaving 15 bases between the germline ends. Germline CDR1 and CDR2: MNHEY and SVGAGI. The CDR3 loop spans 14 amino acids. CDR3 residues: CASSTDASNYEQYF. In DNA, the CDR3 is TGTGCCAGCAGTACCGATGCCAGCAATTACGAGCAGTACTTC.

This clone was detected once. The CDR3 region has the DNA TGTGCCACCAGCAGAGGTTTCGGCGGGCTCAATCAGCCCCAGCATTTT. This translates into CATSRGFGGLNQPQHF. This chain connects TRBV15 to TRBJ1-5; D uncertain. The V and J ends lost 1 base and 3 bases respectively, with 13 bases between them. From germline, CDR1 is LNHNV and CDR2 YYDKDF (reference sequence). This CDR3 comprises 16 residues. Complete variable domain (other parts from reference TRBV15 and TRBJ1-5): DAMVIQNPRYQVTQFGKPVTLSCSQTLNHNVMYWYQQKSSQAPKLLFHYYDKDFNNEADTPDNFQSRRPNTSFCFLDIRSPGLGDTAMYLCATSRGFGGLNQPQHFGDGTRLSIL.

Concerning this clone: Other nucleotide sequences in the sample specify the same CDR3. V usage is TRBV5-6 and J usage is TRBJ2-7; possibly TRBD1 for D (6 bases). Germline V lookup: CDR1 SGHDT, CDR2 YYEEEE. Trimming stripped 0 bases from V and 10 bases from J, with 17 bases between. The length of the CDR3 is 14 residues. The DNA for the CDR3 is TGTGCCAGCAGCTTGGGAGGGGGTTTGAGCGAACAGTACTTC. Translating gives CASSLGGGLSEQYF.

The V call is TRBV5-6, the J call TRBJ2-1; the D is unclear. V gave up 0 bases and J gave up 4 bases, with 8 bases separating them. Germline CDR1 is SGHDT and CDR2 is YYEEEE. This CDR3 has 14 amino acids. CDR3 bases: TGTGCCAGCAGCTTGGTTACCGGGTACAATGAGCAGTTCTTC. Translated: CASSLVTGYNEQFF.

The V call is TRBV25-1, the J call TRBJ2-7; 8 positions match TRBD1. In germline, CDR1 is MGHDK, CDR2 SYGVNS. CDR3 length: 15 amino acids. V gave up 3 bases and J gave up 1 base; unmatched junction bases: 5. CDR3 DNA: TGTGCCAGCAGTGAGGGTAACAGGGGGTCCTACGAGCAGTACTTC. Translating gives CASSEGNRGSYEQYF.

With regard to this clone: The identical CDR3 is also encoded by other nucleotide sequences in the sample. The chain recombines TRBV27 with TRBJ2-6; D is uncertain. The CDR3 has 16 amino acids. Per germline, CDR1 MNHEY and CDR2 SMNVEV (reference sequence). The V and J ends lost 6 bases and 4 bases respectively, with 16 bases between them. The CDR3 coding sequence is TGTGCCAGCAGCCTCCTGAGCCCTTCAGGGGCCAACGTCCTGACTTTC. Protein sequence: CASSLLSPSGANVLTF.

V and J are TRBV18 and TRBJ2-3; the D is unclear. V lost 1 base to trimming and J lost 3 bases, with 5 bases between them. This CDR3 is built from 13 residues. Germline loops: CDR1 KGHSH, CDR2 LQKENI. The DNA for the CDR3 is TGTGCCAGCTCACCACGGACGACAGATACGCAGTATTTT. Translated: CASSPRTTDTQYF. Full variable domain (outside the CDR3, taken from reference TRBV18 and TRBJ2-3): NAGVMQNPRHLVRRRGQEARLRCSPMKGHSHVYWYRQLPEEGLKFMVYLQKENIIDESGMPKERFSAEFPKEGPSILRIQQVVRGDSAAYFCASSPRTTDTQYFGPGTRLTVL.

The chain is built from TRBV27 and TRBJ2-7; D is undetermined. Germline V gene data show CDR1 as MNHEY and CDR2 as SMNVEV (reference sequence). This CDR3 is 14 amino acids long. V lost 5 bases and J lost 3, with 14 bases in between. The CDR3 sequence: CASSTSVDGYEQYF. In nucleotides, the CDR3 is TGTGCCAGCAGTACAAGCGTTGACGGCTACGAGCAGTACTTC.

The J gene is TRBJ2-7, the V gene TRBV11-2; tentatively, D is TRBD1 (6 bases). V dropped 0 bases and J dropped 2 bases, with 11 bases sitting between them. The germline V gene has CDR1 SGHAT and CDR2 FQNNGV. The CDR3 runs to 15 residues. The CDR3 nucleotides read TGTGCCAGCAGCTTAGAACCGGGACACACCTACGAGCAGTACTTC. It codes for CASSLEPGHTYEQYF.

CDR3 protein: CASSFAPAGEDYEQYF. CDR3 in DNA: TGTGCCAGCAGTTTCGCCCCAGCGGGAGAAGATTACGAGCAGTACTTC. V is TRBV28 and J is TRBJ2-7; 8 bases are shared with TRBD2. The J segment lost 4 bases and the V segment lost 3 bases, leaving 11 bases of the junction unmatched. Germline lookup yields CDR1 MDHEN and CDR2 SYDVKM. CDR3 length equals 16 residues.

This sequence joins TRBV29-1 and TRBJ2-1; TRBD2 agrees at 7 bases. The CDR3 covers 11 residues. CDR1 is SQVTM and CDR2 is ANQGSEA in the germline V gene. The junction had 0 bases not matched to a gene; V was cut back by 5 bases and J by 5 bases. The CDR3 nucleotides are TGCAGCGTTCTAGCGGACAATGAGCAGTTCTTC. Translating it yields CSVLADNEQFF.